This is a list of T cell receptor beta chains from one sample in a study of cytotoxic CD8 clonotypes in ibrutinib-treated CLL. The assay was immunoSEQ multiplex PCR, and TCRdb's table has in-frame clones only and misses some. The sample lists over 30,000 clones, about two thirds occurring once. This specimen was PBMCs, taken at disease progression, from a patient treated with ibrutinib. These receptors all come from a human donor with chronic lymphocytic leukemia. Each CDR3 is given with its conserved first and last residue. A D gene is named only where the DNA matches it firmly. The size field is filled for only some rows; it gives once, few, many or a size class.

TGTGCCAGCGGGGGGCTGGGGCAAGAGACCCAGTACTTC CASGGLGQETQYF - TRBJ2-5 - TRBV6-5
TGTGCCAGCAGCGTAGACCCCACTAGCGTCGGACGGAGGGAGCAGTTCTTC CASSVDPTSVGRREQFF TRBD2 TRBJ2-1 few TRBV9
TGTGCCAGCAGCCTGGACACGCTCTACGAGCAGTACTTC CASSLDTLYEQYF - TRBJ2-7 few TRBV7-8
TGTGCCAGCAGTTACTCACGGGGGTACATTCAGTACTTC CASSYSRGYIQYF - TRBJ2-4 - TRBV6-6
TGTGCCAGCAGGTTGGGACACCAGAACACTGAAGCTTTCTTT CASRLGHQNTEAFF - TRBJ1-1 few TRBV2
TGTGCCAGCAGGGTGTCCTTAGCGGGAGGTCACACAGATACGCAGTATTTT CASRVSLAGGHTDTQYF TRBD2 TRBJ2-3 - TRBV9
TGTGCCAGCAGTTTCAGACAAACACCGGGACTAGCGCCCAGGGAGCAGTACTTC CASSFRQTPGLAPREQYF TRBD2 TRBJ2-7 - TRBV27
TGCGCCAGCAGCCAAGAGTCGGCTAGCTCCTACAATGAGCAGTTCTTC CASSQESASSYNEQFF - TRBJ2-1 - TRBV4-1
TGCGCCAGCAGTGAGCCCGGGACTAGCGGGGACTACAATGAGCAGTTCTTC CASSEPGTSGDYNEQFF TRBD2 TRBJ2-1 - TRBV10-1
TGTGCCAGCAGCTCGAATAGTAGACCCAGGGGCGAGCAGTACTTC CASSSNSRPRGEQYF - TRBJ2-7 - TRBV7-9
TGTGCCAGCAGGCCCCCAGGGTCCAGCAATCAGCCCCAGCATTTT CASRPPGSSNQPQHF - TRBJ1-5 few TRBV6-5
TGTGCCAGCAGCCACAAGGGTGCGGTAAGCTCCTACAATGAGCAGTTCTTC CASSHKGAVSSYNEQFF - TRBJ2-1 once TRBV5-4
TGTGCCAGCAGACAGGGGACAAACACCGGGGAGCTGTTTTTT CASRQGTNTGELFF TRBD1 TRBJ2-2 - TRBV7-2
TGTGCCTGGAGATTGACCGGGACAGGGCCCGGCTACACCTTC CAWRLTGTGPGYTF TRBD1 TRBJ1-2 - TRBV30
TGTGCCTGGAGTGTACTAGTAGCGGGAGGAATCGGTGAGCAGTTCTTC CAWSVLVAGGIGEQFF TRBD2 TRBJ2-1 - TRBV30
TGCGCCAGCAGCTTGGCTGGTAGCGGGTACAGCACAGATACGCAGTATTTT CASSLAGSGYSTDTQYF TRBD2 TRBJ2-3 - TRBV5-1
TGCGCCAGTGTTGTTTCTCCCCTGAACACCGGGGAGCTGTTTTTT CASVVSPLNTGELFF - TRBJ2-2 - TRBV23-1
TGTGCCAGCAGTGTATTCGGGGTGAACACTGAAGCTTTCTTT CASSVFGVNTEAFF - TRBJ1-1 - TRBV27
TGTGCCTGGAAACAGGGAGCTGAAGCTTTCTTT CAWKQGAEAFF - TRBJ1-1 few TRBV30
TGTGCCAGCAGTTTATTGGGGTTGAGGAATACGCAGTATTTT CASSLLGLRNTQYF - TRBJ2-3 few TRBV27
TGTGCCAGCAGTACCAGCGGGAGGCCTAGCTCCTACGAGCAGTACTTC CASSTSGRPSSYEQYF TRBD2 TRBJ2-7 - TRBV7-9
TGTGCCTGGAGGTCCTCCCCGGCGGGCACTGAAGCTTTCTTT CAWRSSPAGTEAFF - TRBJ1-1 few TRBV30
TGCGCCAGCAGCCAAGATTTCGCTAGCGGACAAACAGATACGCAGTATTTT CASSQDFASGQTDTQYF TRBD2 TRBJ2-3 - TRBV4-3
TGCGCCAGCAGCAAGGACAGTAATCAGCCCCAGCATTTT CASSKDSNQPQHF - TRBJ1-5 - TRBV5-1
TGCGCCAGCAGTGCGGGCCCCTCCACCTACGAGCAGTACTTC CASSAGPSTYEQYF - TRBJ2-7 - TRBV10-2
TGTGCCAGCAGCGTAGGTGGGGGCACCGGGGAGCTGTTTTTT CASSVGGGTGELFF - TRBJ2-2 - TRBV9
TGTGCCAGCAGCTTATTTGCAGGGGCGGGTACTGAAGCTTTCTTT CASSLFAGAGTEAFF - TRBJ1-1 - TRBV7-3
TGTGCCAGTAGTATAACAGATAACACTGAAGCTTTCTTT CASSITDNTEAFF - TRBJ1-1 few TRBV19
TGTGCCAGCAGCTTAGAAGGGAATTACAATGAGCAGTTCTTC CASSLEGNYNEQFF - TRBJ2-1 once TRBV7-2
TGTGCCAGCAGTCCCCGGGGACCGAACACTGAAGCTTTCTTT CASSPRGPNTEAFF - TRBJ1-1 - TRBV6-5
TGTGCCAGCATTCCCCACAGGGACGGGAGAGAGACCCAGTACTTC CASIPHRDGRETQYF - TRBJ2-5 - TRBV6-6
TGTGCTAGCAGCTTGCACTTAAAAGAGACCCAGTACTTC CASSLHLKETQYF - TRBJ2-5 - TRBV7-7
TGCGCCAGCAGCTTTAGGGGACAGGGCGACGAGGGGCAGTACTTC CASSFRGQGDEGQYF TRBD1 TRBJ2-7 - TRBV5-1
TGTGCCAGTAGTGCGGGACAGGGGACTGAAGCTTTCTTT CASSAGQGTEAFF TRBD1 TRBJ1-1 - TRBV19
TGTGCCAGCAGCTTAAAGGGGGCTGGCTACGAGCAGTACTTC CASSLKGAGYEQYF TRBD1 TRBJ2-7 - TRBV11-3
TGCGCCAGCAGCCGGGACACTCCCAATCAGCCCCAGCATTTT CASSRDTPNQPQHF - TRBJ1-5 - TRBV4-1
TGTGCCAGCAGTCCCGGGACCGACTTGACTAGCACAGATACGCAGTATTTT CASSPGTDLTSTDTQYF - TRBJ2-3 once TRBV28
TGTGCCAGCAGTCTGACAGGCCCCTCGGCCCAGCATTTT CASSLTGPSAQHF - TRBJ1-5 few TRBV7-9
TGCGCCAGCAGCTCTCAGGGGGCCGAGCAAGAGACCCAGTACTTC CASSSQGAEQETQYF TRBD1 TRBJ2-5 - TRBV5-1
TGTGCCAGCAGCTTACCCGGGGGCGTGTTAGCCAAAGCTTTCTTT CASSLPGGVLAKAFF - TRBJ1-1 once TRBV11-3
TGTGCCAGCAGCTTAGCGGCGGGCACAGATACGCAGTATTTT CASSLAAGTDTQYF - TRBJ2-3 few TRBV11-3
TGTGCCAGCAGTCCGGCCTACAGTTTCTATGGCTACACCTTC CASSPAYSFYGYTF - TRBJ1-2 - TRBV28
TGCGCCAGCAGCCCTGCTGACAGCCTGAATGAAAAACTGTTTTTT CASSPADSLNEKLFF - TRBJ1-4 - TRBV4-1